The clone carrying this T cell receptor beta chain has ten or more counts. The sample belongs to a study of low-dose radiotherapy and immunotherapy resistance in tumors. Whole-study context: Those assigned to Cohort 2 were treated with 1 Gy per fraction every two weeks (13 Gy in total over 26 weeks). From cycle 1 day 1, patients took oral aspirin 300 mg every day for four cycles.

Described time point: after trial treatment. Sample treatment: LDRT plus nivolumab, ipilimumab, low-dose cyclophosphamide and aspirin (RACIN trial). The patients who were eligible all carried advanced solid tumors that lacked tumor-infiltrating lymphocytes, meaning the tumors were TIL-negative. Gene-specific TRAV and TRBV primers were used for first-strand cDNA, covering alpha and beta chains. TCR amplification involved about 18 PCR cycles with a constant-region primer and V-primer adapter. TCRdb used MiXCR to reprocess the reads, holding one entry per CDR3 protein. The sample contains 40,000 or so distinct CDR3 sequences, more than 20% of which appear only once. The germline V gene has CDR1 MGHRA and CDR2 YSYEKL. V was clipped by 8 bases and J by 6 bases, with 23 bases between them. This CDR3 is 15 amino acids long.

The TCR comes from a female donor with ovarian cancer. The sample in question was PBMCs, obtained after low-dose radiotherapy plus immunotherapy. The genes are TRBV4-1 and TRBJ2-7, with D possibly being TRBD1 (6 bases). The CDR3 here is CASARQAFWNGEQYF. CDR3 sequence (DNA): TGCGCCAGCGCCCGACAGGCCTTCTGGAATGGCGAGCAGTACTTC.